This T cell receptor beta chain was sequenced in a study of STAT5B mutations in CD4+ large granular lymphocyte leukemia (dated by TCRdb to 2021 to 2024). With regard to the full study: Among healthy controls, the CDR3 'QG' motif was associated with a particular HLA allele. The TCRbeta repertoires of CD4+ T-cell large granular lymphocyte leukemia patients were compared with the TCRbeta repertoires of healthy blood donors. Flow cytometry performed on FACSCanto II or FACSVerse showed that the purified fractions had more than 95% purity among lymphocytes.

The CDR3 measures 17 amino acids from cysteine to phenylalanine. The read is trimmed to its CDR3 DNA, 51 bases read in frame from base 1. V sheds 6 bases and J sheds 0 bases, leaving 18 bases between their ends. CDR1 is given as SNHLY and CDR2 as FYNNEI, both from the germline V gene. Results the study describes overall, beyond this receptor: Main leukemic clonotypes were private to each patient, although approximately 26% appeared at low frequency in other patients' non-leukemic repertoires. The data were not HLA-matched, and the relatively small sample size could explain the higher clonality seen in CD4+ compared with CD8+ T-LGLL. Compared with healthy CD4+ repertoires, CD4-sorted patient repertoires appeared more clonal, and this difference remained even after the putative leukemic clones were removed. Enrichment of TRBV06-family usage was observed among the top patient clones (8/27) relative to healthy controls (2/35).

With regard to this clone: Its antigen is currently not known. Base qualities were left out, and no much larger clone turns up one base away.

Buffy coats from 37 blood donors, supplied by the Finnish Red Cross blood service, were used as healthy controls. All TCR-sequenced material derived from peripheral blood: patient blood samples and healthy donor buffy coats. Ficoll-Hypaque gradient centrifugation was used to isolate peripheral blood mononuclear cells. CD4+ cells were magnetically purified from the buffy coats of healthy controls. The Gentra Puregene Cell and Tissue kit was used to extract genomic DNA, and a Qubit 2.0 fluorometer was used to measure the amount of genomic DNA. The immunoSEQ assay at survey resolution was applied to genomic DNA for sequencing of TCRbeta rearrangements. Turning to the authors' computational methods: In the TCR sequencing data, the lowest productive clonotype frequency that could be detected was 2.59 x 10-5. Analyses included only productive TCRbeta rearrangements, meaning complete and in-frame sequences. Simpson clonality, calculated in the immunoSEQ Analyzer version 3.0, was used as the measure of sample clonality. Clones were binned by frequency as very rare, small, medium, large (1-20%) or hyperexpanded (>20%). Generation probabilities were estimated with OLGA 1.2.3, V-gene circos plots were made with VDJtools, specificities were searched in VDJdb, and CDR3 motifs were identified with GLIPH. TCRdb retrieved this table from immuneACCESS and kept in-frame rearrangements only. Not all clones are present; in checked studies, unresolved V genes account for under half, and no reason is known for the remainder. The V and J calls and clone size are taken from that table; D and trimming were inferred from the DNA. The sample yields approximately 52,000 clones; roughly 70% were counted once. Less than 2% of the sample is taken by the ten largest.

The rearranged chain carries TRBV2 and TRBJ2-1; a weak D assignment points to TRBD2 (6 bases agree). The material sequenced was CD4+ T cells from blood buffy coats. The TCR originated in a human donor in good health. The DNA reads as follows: TGTGCCAGCAGGGACTTTAGCGGTACAAGCTCCTACAATGAGCAGTTCTTC. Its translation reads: CASRDFSGTSSYNEQFF. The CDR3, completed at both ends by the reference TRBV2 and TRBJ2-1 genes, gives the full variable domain EPEVTQTPSHQVTQMGQEVILRCVPISNHLYFYWYRQILGQKVEFLVSFYNNEISEKSEIFDDQFSVERPDGSNFTLKIRSTKLEDSAMYFCASRDFSGTSSYNEQFFGPGTRLTVL.